Listed below are T cell receptor beta chains from one sample, sequenced in a study of shared clonotypes between healthy human individuals. Sequencing used immunoSEQ multiplex PCR; TCRdb keeps in-frame clones, though not all of them. In the table there are hundreds of thousands of clones, 70% to 80% of which are singletons. Sequenced input: PBMCs. These receptors originate from a woman between 40 and 55 years old in good health. Some clones in this sample may be carry-over from other donors' samples. Each CDR3 is given with its conserved first and last residue. Each record gives: clone size, J gene, V gene, CDR3 protein. For some rows the clone size is stated as once, few or many, or as a class when expanded; others skip it.

abundance: -
j_gene: TRBJ1-3
v_gene: TRBV28
CDR3aa: CASRQGRPNTIYF

abundance: -
j_gene: TRBJ2-2
v_gene: TRBV5-4
CDR3aa: CASATAAGGRTGELFF

abundance: -
j_gene: TRBJ1-5
v_gene: TRBV4-1
CDR3aa: CASSQRTGRVQPQHF

abundance: few
j_gene: TRBJ1-5
v_gene: TRBV7-8
CDR3aa: CASRRGGNQPQHF

abundance: -
j_gene: TRBJ1-5
v_gene: TRBV7-2
CDR3aa: CASSARTGTSNQPQHF

abundance: once
j_gene: TRBJ1-4
v_gene: TRBV7-9
CDR3aa: CASSSEGAIGEKLFF

abundance: -
j_gene: TRBJ2-7
v_gene: TRBV18
CDR3aa: CASSPFGGYEQYF

abundance: -
j_gene: TRBJ1-3
v_gene: TRBV30
CDR3aa: CAWSVQGGGRVGTIYF

abundance: -
j_gene: TRBJ2-7
v_gene: TRBV20-1
CDR3aa: CSEGRMDEQYF

abundance: -
j_gene: TRBJ2-3
v_gene: TRBV2
CDR3aa: CASSLSRMATVDTQYF

abundance: -
j_gene: TRBJ2-5
v_gene: TRBV7-7
CDR3aa: CASSPVGLADHQETQYF

abundance: -
j_gene: TRBJ2-1
v_gene: TRBV6-1
CDR3aa: CASSEQAGAYNEQFF

abundance: -
j_gene: TRBJ2-1
v_gene: TRBV4-1
CDR3aa: CASSRLAEQRFF

abundance: -
j_gene: TRBJ2-1
v_gene: TRBV7-2
CDR3aa: CASSLSFGGGAYNEQFF

abundance: -
j_gene: TRBJ1-5
v_gene: TRBV28
CDR3aa: CASSLALHQPQHF

abundance: -
j_gene: TRBJ2-1
v_gene: TRBV28
CDR3aa: CASSLAGAGGFDEQFF

abundance: -
j_gene: TRBJ2-5
v_gene: TRBV7-9
CDR3aa: CASTSGETQYF

abundance: few
j_gene: TRBJ1-2
v_gene: TRBV21-1
CDR3aa: CASKLGYTF

abundance: -
j_gene: TRBJ2-4
v_gene: TRBV6-6
CDR3aa: CASSRGLAVAKNIQYF

abundance: -
j_gene: TRBJ2-5
v_gene: TRBV6-6
CDR3aa: CASTPSALAVQETQYF

abundance: -
j_gene: TRBJ2-2
v_gene: TRBV5-5
CDR3aa: CASSWRTSGLGGELFF

abundance: -
j_gene: TRBJ2-3
v_gene: TRBV18
CDR3aa: CASSQGSDTQYF

abundance: -
j_gene: TRBJ2-2
v_gene: TRBV7-2
CDR3aa: CASSPTQAGLFF

abundance: -
j_gene: TRBJ1-2
v_gene: TRBV19
CDR3aa: CASSIASGTGRLTYGYTF

abundance: -
j_gene: TRBJ2-3
v_gene: TRBV27
CDR3aa: CASRISGRRTDTQYF

abundance: -
j_gene: TRBJ1-4
v_gene: TRBV10-3
CDR3aa: CAISEARPREKLFF

abundance: -
j_gene: TRBJ1-5
v_gene: TRBV30
CDR3aa: CAWAGQGEQPQHF

abundance: -
j_gene: TRBJ2-7
v_gene: TRBV5-4
CDR3aa: CASSSGQGYEQYF

abundance: -
j_gene: TRBJ2-1
v_gene: TRBV18
CDR3aa: CASSPVVSGSNEQFF

abundance: once
j_gene: TRBJ2-3
v_gene: TRBV2
CDR3aa: CASSETSGTDTQYF

abundance: -
j_gene: TRBJ2-1
v_gene: TRBV30
CDR3aa: CAWTSGIYNEQFF

abundance: -
j_gene: TRBJ2-7
v_gene: TRBV21-1
CDR3aa: CASIKRGGQGAHEQYF

abundance: -
j_gene: TRBJ1-4
v_gene: TRBV2
CDR3aa: CATHRGNNEKLFF

abundance: -
j_gene: TRBJ1-2
v_gene: TRBV7-8
CDR3aa: CASSQPGRPKDGYTF

abundance: -
j_gene: TRBJ2-1
v_gene: TRBV29-1
CDR3aa: CSVELDRVYEQFF

abundance: once
j_gene: TRBJ2-1
v_gene: TRBV10-3
CDR3aa: CAISESGGPRYNEQFF

abundance: -
j_gene: TRBJ1-2
v_gene: TRBV2
CDR3aa: CASMVLAGRQNGYTF

abundance: -
j_gene: TRBJ1-6
v_gene: TRBV30
CDR3aa: CAWSVLTRNSPLHF

abundance: -
j_gene: TRBJ1-3
v_gene: TRBV19
CDR3aa: CASSMTNSGNTIYF

abundance: once
j_gene: TRBJ2-2
v_gene: TRBV4-2
CDR3aa: CASSQTSGDTGELFF

abundance: -
j_gene: TRBJ2-7
v_gene: TRBV2
CDR3aa: CASKGTQSSYEQYF

abundance: -
j_gene: TRBJ2-3
v_gene: TRBV7-2
CDR3aa: CASSWTGTDTQYF

abundance: -
j_gene: TRBJ2-1
v_gene: TRBV9
CDR3aa: CASSARPQGLEQFF

abundance: few
j_gene: TRBJ2-2
v_gene: TRBV10-1
CDR3aa: CASSRTGDTGELFF

abundance: -
j_gene: TRBJ2-7
v_gene: TRBV7-2
CDR3aa: CASRDPKRSYEQYF

abundance: -
j_gene: TRBJ1-5
v_gene: TRBV19
CDR3aa: CASSIISPAGGQPQHF

abundance: -
j_gene: TRBJ2-5
v_gene: TRBV5-6
CDR3aa: CASSLPPPGRGETQYF

abundance: -
j_gene: TRBJ2-1
v_gene: TRBV25-1
CDR3aa: CASSGPTSGRSSYNEQFF

abundance: -
j_gene: TRBJ2-3
v_gene: TRBV6-6
CDR3aa: CASSAGGGAVTDTQYF

abundance: once
j_gene: TRBJ2-3
v_gene: TRBV9
CDR3aa: CASSVDRGADTQYF

abundance: -
j_gene: TRBJ1-4
v_gene: TRBV6-1
CDR3aa: CASSLGVAVRKLFF

abundance: -
j_gene: TRBJ2-7
v_gene: TRBV11-2
CDR3aa: CASSSTSGTGGYEQYF

abundance: -
j_gene: TRBJ1-3
v_gene: TRBV4-1
CDR3aa: CASSHTQGPGDTIYF

abundance: -
j_gene: TRBJ2-5
v_gene: TRBV2
CDR3aa: CASSETGGTQYF

abundance: -
j_gene: TRBJ1-5
v_gene: TRBV11-1
CDR3aa: CASSLNSGGNQPQHF